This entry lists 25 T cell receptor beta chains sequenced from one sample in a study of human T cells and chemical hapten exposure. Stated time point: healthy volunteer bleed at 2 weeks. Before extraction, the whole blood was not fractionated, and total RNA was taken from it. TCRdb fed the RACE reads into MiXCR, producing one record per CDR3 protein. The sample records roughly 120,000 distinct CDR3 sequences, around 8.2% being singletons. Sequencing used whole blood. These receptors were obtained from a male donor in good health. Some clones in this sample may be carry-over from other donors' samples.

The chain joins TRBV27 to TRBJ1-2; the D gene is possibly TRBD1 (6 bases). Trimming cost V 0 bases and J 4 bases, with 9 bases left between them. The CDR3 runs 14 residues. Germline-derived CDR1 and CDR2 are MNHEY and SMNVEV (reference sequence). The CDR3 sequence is CASSLSKGGYGYTF. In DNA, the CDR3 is TGTGCCAGCAGTTTATCCAAGGGGGGCTATGGCTACACCTTC.

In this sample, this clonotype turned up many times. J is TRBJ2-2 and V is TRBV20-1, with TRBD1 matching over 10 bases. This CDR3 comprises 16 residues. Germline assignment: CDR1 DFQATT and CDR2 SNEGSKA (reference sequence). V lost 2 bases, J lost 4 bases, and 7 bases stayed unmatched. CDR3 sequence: CSARSGDRGLTGELFF. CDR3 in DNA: TGCAGTGCTAGAAGCGGCGACAGGGGGCTCACCGGGGAGCTGTTTTTT.

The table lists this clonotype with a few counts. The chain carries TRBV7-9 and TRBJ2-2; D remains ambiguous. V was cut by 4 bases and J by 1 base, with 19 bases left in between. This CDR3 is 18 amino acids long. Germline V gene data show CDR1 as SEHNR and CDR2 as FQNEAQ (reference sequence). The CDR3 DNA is TGTGCCAGCAGCTCCACCCCGCCTGGGGTGAAGAACACCGGGGAGCTGTTTTTT. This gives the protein CASSSTPPGVKNTGELFF.

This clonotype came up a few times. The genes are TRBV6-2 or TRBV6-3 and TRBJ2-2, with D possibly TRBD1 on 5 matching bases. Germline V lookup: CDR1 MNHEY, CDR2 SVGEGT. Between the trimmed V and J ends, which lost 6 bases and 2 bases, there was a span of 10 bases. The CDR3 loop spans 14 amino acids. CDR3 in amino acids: CASSPTVNTGELFF. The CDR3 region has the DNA TGTGCCAGCAGCCCGACAGTAAACACCGGGGAGCTGTTTTTT.

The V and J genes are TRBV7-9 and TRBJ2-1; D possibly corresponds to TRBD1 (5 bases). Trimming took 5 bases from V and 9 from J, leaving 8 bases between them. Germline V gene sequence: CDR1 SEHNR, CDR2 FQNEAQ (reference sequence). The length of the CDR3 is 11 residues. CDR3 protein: CASSRGSEQFF. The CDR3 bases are TGTGCCAGCAGCAGGGGCTCTGAGCAGTTCTTC.

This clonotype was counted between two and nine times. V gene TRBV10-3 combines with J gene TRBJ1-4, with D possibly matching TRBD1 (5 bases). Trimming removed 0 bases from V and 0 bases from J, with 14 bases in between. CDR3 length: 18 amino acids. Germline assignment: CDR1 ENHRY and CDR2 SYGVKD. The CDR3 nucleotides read TGTGCCATCAGTGAGTCTGACAGCCAACCTGCAACTAATGAAAAACTGTTTTTT. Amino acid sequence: CAISESDSQPATNEKLFF.

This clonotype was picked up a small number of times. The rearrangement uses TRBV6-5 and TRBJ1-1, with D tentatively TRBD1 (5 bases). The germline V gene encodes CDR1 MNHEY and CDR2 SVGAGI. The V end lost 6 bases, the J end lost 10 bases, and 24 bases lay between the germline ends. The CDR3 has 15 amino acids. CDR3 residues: CASSHSPAGRIRAFF. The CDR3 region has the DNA TGTGCCAGCAGCCACTCCCCGGCAGGGAGGATAAGAGCTTTCTTT.

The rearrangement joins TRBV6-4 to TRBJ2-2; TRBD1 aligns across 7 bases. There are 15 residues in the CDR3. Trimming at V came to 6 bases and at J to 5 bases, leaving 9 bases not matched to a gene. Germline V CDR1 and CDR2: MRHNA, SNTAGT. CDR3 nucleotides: TGTGCCAGCAGCGGCACAGGGGAAGGGACCGGGGAGCTGTTTTTT. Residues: CASSGTGEGTGELFF.

The CDR3 loop is CASSLGRTGSNSPLHF. Written as DNA, the CDR3 is TGTGCCAGCAGCTTAGGCCGGACAGGGTCCAATTCACCCCTCCACTTT. The gene calls are TRBV11-2 and TRBJ1-6, with 8 bases lining up with TRBD1. This CDR3 comprises 16 residues. CDR1 and CDR2 from the germline V gene are SGHAT and FQNNGV. J lost 7 bases, V lost 1 base, and 6 bases had no gene match.

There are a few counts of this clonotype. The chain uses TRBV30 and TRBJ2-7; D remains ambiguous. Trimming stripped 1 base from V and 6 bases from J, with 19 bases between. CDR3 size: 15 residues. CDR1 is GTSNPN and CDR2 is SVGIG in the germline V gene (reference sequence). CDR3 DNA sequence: TGTGCCTGGAGTGCCTCGACTCACCAGGCCCCCGAGCAGTACTTC. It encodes CAWSASTHQAPEQYF. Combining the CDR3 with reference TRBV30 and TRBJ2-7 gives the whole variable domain SQTIHQWPATLVQPVGSPLSLECTVEGTSNPNLYWYRQAAGRGLQLLFYSVGIGQISSEVPQNLSASRPQDRQFILSSKKLLLSDSGFYLCAWSASTHQAPEQYFGPGTRLTVT.

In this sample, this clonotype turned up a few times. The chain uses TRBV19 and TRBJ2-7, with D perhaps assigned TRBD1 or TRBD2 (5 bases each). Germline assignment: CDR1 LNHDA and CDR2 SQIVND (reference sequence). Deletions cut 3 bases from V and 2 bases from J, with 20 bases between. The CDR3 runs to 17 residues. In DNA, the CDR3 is TGTGCCAGTAGTATTGGACTGCCCCGGGACGGTGCCTACGAGCAGTACTTC. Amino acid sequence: CASSIGLPRDGAYEQYF.

The CDR3, as DNA: TGTGCCAGCAGCCAAGATAAAAAGGGTAACTATGGCTACACCTTC. Translated, it gives CASSQDKKGNYGYTF. The chain combines TRBV3-1 with TRBJ1-2; D ambiguous. V lost 0 bases, J lost 1 base, and 9 bases lay in between. Germline V lookup: CDR1 LGHDT, CDR2 YNNKEL (reference sequence). This CDR3 is 15 amino acids long.

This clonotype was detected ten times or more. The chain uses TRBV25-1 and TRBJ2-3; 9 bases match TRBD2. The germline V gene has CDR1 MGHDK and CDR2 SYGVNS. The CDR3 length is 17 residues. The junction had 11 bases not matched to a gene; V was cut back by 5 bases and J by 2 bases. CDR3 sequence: CASSPPRLAEITDTQYF. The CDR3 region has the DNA TGTGCCAGCAGTCCTCCGCGACTAGCGGAGATCACAGATACGCAGTATTTT.

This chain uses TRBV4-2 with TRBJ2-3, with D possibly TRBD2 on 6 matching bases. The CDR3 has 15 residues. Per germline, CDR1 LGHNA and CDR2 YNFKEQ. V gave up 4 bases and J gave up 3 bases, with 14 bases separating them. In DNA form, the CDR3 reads TGTGCCAGCAGCCCCGCGGGGTCCGAGACAGATACGCAGTATTTT. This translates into CASSPAGSETDTQYF.

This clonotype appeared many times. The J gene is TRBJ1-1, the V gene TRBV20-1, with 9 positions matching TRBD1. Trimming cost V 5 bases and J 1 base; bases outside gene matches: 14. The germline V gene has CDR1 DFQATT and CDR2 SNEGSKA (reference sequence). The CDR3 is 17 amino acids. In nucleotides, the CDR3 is TGCAGTGCTGAGGGAAACAGGGGGCCCTACCCGAACACTGAAGCTTTCTTT. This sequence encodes CSAEGNRGPYPNTEAFF.

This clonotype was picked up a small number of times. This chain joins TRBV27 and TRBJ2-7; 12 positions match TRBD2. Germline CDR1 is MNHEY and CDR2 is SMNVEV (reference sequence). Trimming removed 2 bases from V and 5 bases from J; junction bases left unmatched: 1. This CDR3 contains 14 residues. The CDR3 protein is CASSLRLAGDEQYF. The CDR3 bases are TGTGCCAGCAGTTTAAGACTAGCGGGAGACGAGCAGTACTTC.

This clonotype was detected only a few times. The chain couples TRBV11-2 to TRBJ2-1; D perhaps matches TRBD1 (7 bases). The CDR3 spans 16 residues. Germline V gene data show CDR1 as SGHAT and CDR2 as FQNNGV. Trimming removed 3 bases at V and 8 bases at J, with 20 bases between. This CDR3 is CASSFPGGGGIDEQFF. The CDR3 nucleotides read TGTGCCAGCAGCTTCCCTGGAGGGGGCGGCATCGATGAGCAGTTCTTC.

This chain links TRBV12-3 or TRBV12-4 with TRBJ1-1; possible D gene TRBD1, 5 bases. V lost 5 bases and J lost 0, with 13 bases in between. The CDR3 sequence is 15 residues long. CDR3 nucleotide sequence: TGTGCCAGCAGTCCTCAGGGACGGTTGAACACTGAAGCTTTCTTT. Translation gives CASSPQGRLNTEAFF.

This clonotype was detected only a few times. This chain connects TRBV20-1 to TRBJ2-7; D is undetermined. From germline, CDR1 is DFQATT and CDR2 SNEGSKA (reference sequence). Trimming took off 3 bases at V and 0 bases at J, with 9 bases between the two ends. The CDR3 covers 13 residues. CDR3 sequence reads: CSARTVSSYEQYF. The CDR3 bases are TGCAGTGCTAGGACCGTAAGCTCCTACGAGCAGTACTTC.

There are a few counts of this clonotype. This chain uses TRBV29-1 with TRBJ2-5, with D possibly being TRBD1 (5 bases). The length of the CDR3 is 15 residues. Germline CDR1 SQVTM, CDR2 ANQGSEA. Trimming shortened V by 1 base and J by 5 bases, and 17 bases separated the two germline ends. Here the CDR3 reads CSVEAGRENGETQYF. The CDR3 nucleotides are TGCAGCGTTGAAGCGGGCAGGGAAAATGGGGAGACCCAGTACTTC.

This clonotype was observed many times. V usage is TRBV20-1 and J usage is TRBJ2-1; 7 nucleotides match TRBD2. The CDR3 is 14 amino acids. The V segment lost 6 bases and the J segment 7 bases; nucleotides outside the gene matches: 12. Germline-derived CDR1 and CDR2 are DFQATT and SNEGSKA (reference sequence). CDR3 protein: CSADRTSGANEQFF. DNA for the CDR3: TGCAGTGCCGACCGGACTAGTGGGGCAAATGAGCAGTTCTTC.

In nucleotides, the CDR3 is TGTGCCAGCAGCCGAGGGGACACTGAAGCTTTCTTT. Translating gives CASSRGDTEAFF. This chain connects TRBV7-9 to TRBJ1-1, with D perhaps TRBD1 (5 bases). CDR3 size: 12 residues. V was shortened by 5 bases and J by 3 bases, with 7 bases between the two germline ends. Germline CDR1 and CDR2: SEHNR and FQNEAQ (reference sequence). Variable domain in full (rest from reference TRBV7-9 and TRBJ1-1): DTGVSQNPRHKITKRGQNVTFRCDPISEHNRLYWYRQTLGQGPEFLTYFQNEAQLEKSRLLSDRFSAERPKGSFSTLEIQRTEQGDSAMYLCASSRGDTEAFFGQGTRLTVV.

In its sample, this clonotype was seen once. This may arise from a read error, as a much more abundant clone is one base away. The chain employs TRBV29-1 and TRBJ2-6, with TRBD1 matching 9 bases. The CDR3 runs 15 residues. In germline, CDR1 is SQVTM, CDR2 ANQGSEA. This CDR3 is CIAQTGGSGANVLTF. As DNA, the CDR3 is TGCATCGCCCAGACAGGGGGCTCTGGGGCCAACGTCCTGACTTTC.

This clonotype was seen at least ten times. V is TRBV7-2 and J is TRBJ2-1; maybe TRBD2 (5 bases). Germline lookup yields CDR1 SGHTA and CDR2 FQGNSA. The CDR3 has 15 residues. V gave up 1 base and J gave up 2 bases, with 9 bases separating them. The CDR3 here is CASSLVEGTYNEQFF. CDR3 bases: TGTGCCAGCAGCTTAGTAGAGGGAACCTACAATGAGCAGTTCTTC.

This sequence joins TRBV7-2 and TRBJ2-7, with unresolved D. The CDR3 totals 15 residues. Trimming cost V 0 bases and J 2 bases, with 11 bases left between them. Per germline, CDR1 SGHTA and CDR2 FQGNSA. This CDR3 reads CASSLASVSTYEQYF. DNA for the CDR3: TGTGCCAGCAGCTTAGCCTCGGTCTCTACCTACGAGCAGTACTTC.